This T cell receptor beta chain came from a study of T cell changes during pregnancy in multiple sclerosis. Assay: immunoSEQ multiplex PCR; the TCRdb copy retains only in-frame clones and omits some. The sample carries roughly 110,000 clones, approximately 90% recorded once. Germline V CDR1 and CDR2: SEHNR, FQNEAQ (reference sequence). This CDR3 is built from 19 residues. The J segment lost 0 bases and the V segment lost 4 bases, leaving 17 bases of the junction unmatched. The chain combines TRBV7-9 with TRBJ2-7, with TRBD2 matching over 8 bases. Sequences were derived from peripheral blood, sampled in the third trimester of pregnancy. The source of this sequence is a female donor with multiple sclerosis, enrolled in a pregnancy study. CDR3 sequence reads: CASSSQWPSAGASSYEQYF. CDR3 DNA sequence: TGTGCCAGCAGCTCCCAGTGGCCTTCAGCGGGGGCTAGCTCCTACGAGCAGTACTTC.